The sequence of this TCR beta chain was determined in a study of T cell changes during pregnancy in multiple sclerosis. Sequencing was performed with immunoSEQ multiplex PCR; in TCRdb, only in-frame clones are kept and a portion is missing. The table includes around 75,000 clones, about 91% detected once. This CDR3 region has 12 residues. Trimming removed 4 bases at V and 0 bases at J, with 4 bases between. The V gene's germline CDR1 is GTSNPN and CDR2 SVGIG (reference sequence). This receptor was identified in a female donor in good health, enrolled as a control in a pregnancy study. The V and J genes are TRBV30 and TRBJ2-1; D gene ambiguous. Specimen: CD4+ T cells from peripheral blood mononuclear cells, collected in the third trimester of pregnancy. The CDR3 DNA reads TGTGCCTGGACAGGCTCCTACAATGAGCAGTTCTTC. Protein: CAWTGSYNEQFF.